This T cell receptor (beta chain) was obtained from a study of CD8+ T cells in alopecia areata. As the sequencing template, cDNA was produced by extracting RNA and reverse transcribing it. TCRdb's copy holds only in-frame clones and misses some; the assay was immunoSEQ multiplex PCR. The sample includes hundreds of thousands of clones, 67% of them seen just once. CDR1 and CDR2 (germline): SQVTM, ANQGSEA. This CDR3 has 12 residues. The ends were cut back, 4 bases at V and 3 bases at J, with 8 bases in the middle. This TCR came from a human donor with alopecia areata. This chain uses TRBV29-1 with TRBJ2-3, with D possibly TRBD2 on 5 matching bases. The sequenced sample was CD4+ T cells sorted from blood, obtained at week 0. CDR3 nucleotide sequence: TGCAGCGTTGCACGCGGGACAGATACGCAGTATTTT. This encodes CSVARGTDTQYF.